One and the same sample provided the 6 T cell receptor beta chains below, sequenced in a study of cytomegalovirus exposure and HLA in healthy donors. With 60 Vbeta and 13 Jbeta primers, the PCR was carried out. TCRdb keeps only in-frame clones here, not all; method: immunoSEQ multiplex PCR. The table records 85,000 to 100,000 clones, around 77% of them present only once. Sequencing used PBMCs. These receptors came from a man between 35 and 55 years old in good health and CMV-seronegative.

This clone was seen only a few times. J is TRBJ1-1 and V is TRBV29-1, with D uncertain. Germline V gives CDR1 SQVTM, CDR2 ANQGSEA. The CDR3 runs to 13 residues. The V gene lost 5 bases and the J gene lost 5 bases, with 15 bases spanning the gap. CDR3 coding DNA: TGCAGCGTTCTACGAGTAAGCGGAACTGAAGCTTTCTTT. Translation gives CSVLRVSGTEAFF.

In nucleotides, the CDR3 is TGTGCCAGCAGCTTCGGTACCGGGGAGCTGTTTTTT. This encodes CASSFGTGELFF. The chain links TRBV7-9 to TRBJ2-2; D is unclear. The CDR3 is 12 amino acids. Trimming took 3 bases from V and 5 from J, leaving 4 bases between them. Germline V gene sequence: CDR1 SEHNR, CDR2 FQNEAQ (reference sequence). Full variable domain (outside the CDR3, taken from reference TRBV7-9 and TRBJ2-2): DTGVSQNPRHKITKRGQNVTFRCDPISEHNRLYWYRQTLGQGPEFLTYFQNEAQLEKSRLLSDRFSAERPKGSFSTLEIQRTEQGDSAMYLCASSFGTGELFFGEGSRLTVL.

The J gene is TRBJ2-7, the V gene TRBV14; D possibly corresponds to TRBD2 (6 bases). Germline CDR1 SGHDN, CDR2 FVKESK. The CDR3 runs 15 residues. The germline V and J ends were trimmed by 4 bases and 2 bases, with 15 bases remaining between them. In DNA form, the CDR3 reads TGTGCCAGCAGCCTCGTGGGAGGTGGGCCCTACGAGCAGTACTTC. It codes for CASSLVGGGPYEQYF.

The J gene is TRBJ1-2, the V gene TRBV6-5; D possibly corresponds to TRBD1 (6 bases). Per the germline V gene, CDR1 is MNHEY and CDR2 is SVGAGI. V gave up 6 bases and J gave up 6 bases, with 14 bases separating them. The CDR3 spans 13 residues. CDR3 nucleotide sequence: TGTGCCAGCAGACCCACAGGGTCCCATGGCTACACCTTC. This sequence encodes CASRPTGSHGYTF.

Comment on this clone: This same CDR3 is encoded by further DNA sequences in the sample. The chain couples TRBV2 to TRBJ1-1, with D perhaps matching TRBD1 (5 bases). This CDR3 has 11 residues. In germline, CDR1 is SNHLY, CDR2 FYNNEI. The V end was cut by 3 bases, the J end by 14 bases, with 13 bases between. CDR3 region: CASSEGGVAFF. CDR3 DNA: TGTGCCAGCAGTGAGGGGGGGGTAGCCTTCTTT.

This clone was counted only a few times. This chain uses TRBV6-6 with TRBJ2-3, with TRBD1 matching over 10 bases. CDR1 is MNHNY, CDR2 SVGAGI, per germline (reference sequence). V shed 6 bases, J shed 3 bases, and the junction held 6 bases outside the gene matches. This CDR3 comprises 15 residues. CDR3 in DNA: TGTGCCAGCAGACTCCGGGACAGGGGTACAGATACGCAGTATTTT. Translation gives CASRLRDRGTDTQYF.